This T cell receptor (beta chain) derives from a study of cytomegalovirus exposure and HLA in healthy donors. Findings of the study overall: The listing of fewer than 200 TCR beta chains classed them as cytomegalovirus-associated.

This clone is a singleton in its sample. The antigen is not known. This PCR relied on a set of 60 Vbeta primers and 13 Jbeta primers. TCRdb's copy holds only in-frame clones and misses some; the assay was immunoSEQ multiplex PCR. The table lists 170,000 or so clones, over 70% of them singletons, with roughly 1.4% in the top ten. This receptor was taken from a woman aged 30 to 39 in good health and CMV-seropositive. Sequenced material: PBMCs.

In DNA, the CDR3 is TGCGCCAGCAGGGACGGGGATCGCACAGATACGCAGTATTTT. It translates to CASRDGDRTDTQYF. The chain employs TRBV5-1 and TRBJ2-3; a weak D match, TRBD2 (5 bases). The ends were cut back, 5 bases at V and 1 base at J, with 11 bases in the middle. CDR3 length: 14 amino acids. Germline loops: CDR1 SGHRS, CDR2 YFSETQ.